The 25 T cell receptor beta chains presented below share a single source sample, sequenced in a study of blood T cell repertoires in COVID-19. TCRdb's table, derived via immunoSEQ multiplex PCR, lists solely in-frame clones and lacks some. The top ten hold roughly 7% of the sample, which has 150,000 to 250,000 clones, 65% to 85% seen once. The specimen sequenced was PBMCs or T cells enriched from blood (not recorded which). The origin of the receptors is a man between 35 and 55 years old who had recovered from COVID-19.

V usage is TRBV9 and J usage is TRBJ2-7; possibly TRBD1 for D (6 bases). Germline V gene sequence: CDR1 SGDLS, CDR2 YYNGEE. V was cut by 0 bases and J by 2 bases, with 12 bases left in between. This CDR3 has 15 amino acids. The DNA for the CDR3 is TGTGCCAGCAGCGTAGAAAACAGGGCAACCTACGAGCAGTACTTC. Translated: CASSVENRATYEQYF. Using reference TRBV9 and TRBJ2-7 for the parts outside the CDR3, the full variable domain is DSGVTQTPKHLITATGQRVTLRCSPRSGDLSVYWYQQSLDQGLQFLIQYYNGEERAKGNILERFSAQQFPDLHSELNLSSLELGDSALYFCASSVENRATYEQYFGPGTRLTVT.

The CDR3 protein is CASSSAGGPYEQYF. CDR3 bases: TGTGCCAGCAGCTCGGCGGGGGGCCCCTACGAGCAGTACTTC. The chain carries TRBV5-4 and TRBJ2-7; 8 nucleotides line up with TRBD2. V lost 3 bases and J lost 2; bases outside the gene matches: 4. From germline, CDR1 is SGHNT and CDR2 YYREEE (reference sequence). The CDR3 sequence is 14 residues long.

The chain employs TRBV28 and TRBJ2-4, with a tentative D call TRBD2 (6 bases). Germline lookup yields CDR1 MDHEN and CDR2 SYDVKM. The CDR3 runs to 16 residues. Between the trimmed V and J ends, which lost 4 bases and 0 bases, there was a span of 13 bases. The CDR3: CASSSGLFGAKNIQYF. The CDR3 DNA is TGTGCCAGCAGTTCGGGACTTTTCGGAGCCAAAAACATTCAGTACTTC. Using reference TRBV28 and TRBJ2-4 for the parts outside the CDR3, the full variable domain is DVKVTQSSRYLVKRTGEKVFLECVQDMDHENMFWYRQDPGLGLRLIYFSYDVKMKEKGDIPEGYSVSREKKERFSLILESASTNQTSMYLCASSSGLFGAKNIQYFGAGTRLSVL.

The chain uses TRBV15 and TRBJ2-3, with 11 bases fitting TRBD2. CDR1 is LNHNV and CDR2 is YYDKDF in the germline V gene (reference sequence). The CDR3 is 17 amino acids. Trimming at V came to 3 bases and at J to 7 bases, leaving 12 bases not matched to a gene. The CDR3 is CATSRDFSGGAGHTQYF. DNA for the CDR3: TGTGCCACCAGCAGGGACTTTAGCGGGGGGGCGGGCCATACGCAGTATTTT.

This chain joins TRBV11-2 and TRBJ2-1, with D perhaps matching TRBD2 (7 bases). V lost 4 bases, J lost 6 bases, and 25 bases lay in between. The germline CDR1 and CDR2 sequences are SGHAT and FQNNGV. The CDR3 contains 18 residues. The CDR3 coding sequence is TGTGCCAGCAGCTCTGCCCCGGGGGGCGCCCCAGTAGGCAATGAGCAGTTCTTC. Translated, it gives CASSSAPGGAPVGNEQFF.

The V gene is TRBV5-1, the J gene TRBJ2-2; TRBD2 might be the D (6 bases). The CDR3 length is 14 residues. From germline, CDR1 is SGHRS and CDR2 YFSETQ. Trimming shortened V by 3 bases and J by 3 bases, and 9 bases separated the two germline ends. CDR3 nucleotide sequence: TGCGCCAGCAGCTCTACTAGCTACACCGGGGAGCTGTTTTTT. As protein: CASSSTSYTGELFF.

This chain connects TRBV9 to TRBJ2-7, with 10 positions matching TRBD2. The CDR3 consists of 15 residues. The germline V gene has CDR1 SGDLS and CDR2 YYNGEE. J gave up 7 bases and V 0 bases, and 7 bases lay outside the gene matches. The CDR3 is CASSVATSGEGEQYF. In DNA, the CDR3 is TGTGCCAGCAGCGTAGCTACTAGCGGGGAAGGAGAGCAGTACTTC.

V is TRBV9 and J is TRBJ2-2, with 10 bases lining up with TRBD2. The trim removed 4 bases at V and 6 bases at J, leaving 6 bases unmatched. The CDR3 runs to 15 residues. Germline V CDR1 and CDR2: SGDLS, YYNGEE. The CDR3 region is CASSSSGGASGELFF. The CDR3, as DNA: TGTGCCAGCAGCTCCAGCGGGGGGGCCTCCGGGGAGCTGTTTTTT. The full variable domain, its missing parts supplied by reference TRBV9 and TRBJ2-2, is DSGVTQTPKHLITATGQRVTLRCSPRSGDLSVYWYQQSLDQGLQFLIQYYNGEERAKGNILERFSAQQFPDLHSELNLSSLELGDSALYFCASSSSGGASGELFFGEGSRLTVL.

In this sample, this clone turned up many times. CDR3 in DNA: TGTGCCAGCAGTTACCCGAACCTCAAGCGGAGACGCCTTTACGAGCAGTACTTC. Its protein product is CASSYPNLKRRRLYEQYF. V and J are TRBV6-7 and TRBJ2-7; maybe TRBD2 (5 bases). TRBV6-7 is sorted into the ORF group, with uncertain function. This CDR3 region has 18 residues. V lost 2 bases, J lost 4 bases, and 24 bases lay in between.

The V and J genes are TRBV5-6 and TRBJ2-7; TRBD2 matches 8 bases. This CDR3 is 15 amino acids long. In germline, CDR1 is SGHDT, CDR2 YYEEEE. J gave up 4 bases and V 6 bases, and 12 bases lay outside the gene matches. CDR3 nucleotides: TGTGCCAGCACCGATCGGGCGGGGGGTTTTTACGAGCAGTACTTC. Translating it yields CASTDRAGGFYEQYF.

V and J are TRBV6-5 and TRBJ1-5; TRBD1 aligns across 8 bases. The junction had 3 bases not matched to a gene; V was cut back by 5 bases and J by 0 bases. The CDR3 consists of 15 residues. CDR1 and CDR2 from the germline V gene are MNHEY and SVGAGI. This chain's CDR3 is CASSRDRSSNQPQHF. The DNA of the CDR3 is TGTGCCAGCAGTCGGGACAGGAGTAGCAATCAGCCCCAGCATTTT.

This chain connects TRBV5-4 to TRBJ2-3, with TRBD1 identical over 7 bases. This CDR3 is built from 16 residues. With 3 bases clipped from V and 0 bases from J, the junction kept 7 bases outside the gene matches. Germline CDR1 SGHNT, CDR2 YYREEE (reference sequence). This CDR3 reads CASSSRQGWSTDTQYF. DNA of the CDR3: TGTGCCAGCAGCTCACGACAGGGATGGAGCACAGATACGCAGTATTTT.

This clone was detected a few times. The chain uses TRBV1 and TRBJ1-2; TRBD1, the table's D call, was not compared with the DNA. TRBV1 is a known pseudogene. The CDR3 sequence is 17 residues long. The CDR3 protein is CTSSHRDRGPSIYGYTF. In DNA form, the CDR3 reads TGCACCAGCAGCCACCGGGACAGGGGACCTTCGATCTATGGCTACACCTTC.

The V call is TRBV2, the J call TRBJ1-3; D not certain. Germline V gene sequence: CDR1 SNHLY, CDR2 FYNNEI. The CDR3 extends over 17 amino acids. V lost 2 bases to trimming and J lost 3 bases, with 17 bases between them. CDR3 coding DNA: TGTGCCAGCAGTGAAAAAGAAGTAGTTATAGTTGGAAACACCATATATTTT. Its translation: CASSEKEVVIVGNTIYF. The entire variable domain, with the rest obtained from reference TRBV2 and TRBJ1-3, is as follows: EPEVTQTPSHQVTQMGQEVILRCVPISNHLYFYWYRQILGQKVEFLVSFYNNEISEKSEIFDDQFSVERPDGSNFTLKIRSTKLEDSAMYFCASSEKEVVIVGNTIYFGEGSWLTVV.

In this sample, this clone turned up a few times. CDR3 DNA: TGCGCCAGCAGCTTGAGGGCTTCGACAGGGGGCGCGAAGGAGACCCAGTACTTC. This translates into CASSLRASTGGAKETQYF. The chain links TRBV5-1 to TRBJ2-5, with 10 bases lining up with TRBD1. The CDR3 contains 18 residues. Germline-derived CDR1 and CDR2 are SGHRS and YFSETQ. Unmatched junction bases numbered 14, after V lost 1 base and J lost 5 bases.

The chain couples TRBV19 to TRBJ2-7; 7 bases map to TRBD1. Trimming removed 3 bases from V and 5 bases from J; junction bases left unmatched: 7. Germline values: CDR1 LNHDA, CDR2 SQIVND (reference sequence). This CDR3 comprises 14 residues. CDR3 coding DNA: TGTGCCAGTAGTATTCCCGGGACAGTCCACGAGCAGTACTTC. It translates to CASSIPGTVHEQYF.

This clone appeared a few times. The chain carries TRBV10-2 and TRBJ2-7, with D maybe TRBD1 (8 bases). The germline V gene has CDR1 WSHSY and CDR2 SAAADI. Trimming took off 4 bases at V and 7 bases at J, with 20 bases between the two ends. The CDR3 runs to 15 residues. This CDR3 reads CASSGAGQVKAEQYF. For the CDR3, the DNA is TGCGCCAGCAGTGGAGCGGGACAGGTCAAAGCGGAGCAGTACTTC.

On this clone: One end of the junction varies from germline; a read error may be responsible. The CDR3 sequence: CAISGDTIYF. CDR3 DNA: TGTGCCATCAGTGGAGACACCATATATTTT. The chain carries TRBV10-3 and TRBJ1-3; D not resolved. The CDR3 has 10 amino acids. The V gene's germline CDR1 is ENHRY and CDR2 SYGVKD.

The sample holds many counts of this clone. The V and J genes are TRBV29-1 and TRBJ2-3; D may be TRBD2 (7 bases). Trimming removed 4 bases from V and 9 bases from J, with 20 bases in between. The germline CDR1 and CDR2 sequences are SQVTM and ANQGSEA. The CDR3 extends over 14 amino acids. The CDR3: CSVAARGPPETQYF. In DNA form, the CDR3 reads TGCAGCGTTGCAGCGCGGGGGCCCCCGGAGACGCAGTATTTT.

The chain couples TRBV28 to TRBJ2-7, with D perhaps matching TRBD1 (5 bases). The CDR3 runs 16 residues. V lost 4 bases, J lost 3 bases, and 19 bases lay in between. The germline gives CDR1 MDHEN, CDR2 SYDVKM. The CDR3 DNA reads TGTGCCAGCAGTTCGCCCCCCCAGGGATCCCACTACGAGCAGTACTTC. Translation gives CASSSPPQGSHYEQYF.

The chain couples TRBV28 to TRBJ1-2; the match to TRBD1 covers 10 bases. The length of the CDR3 is 13 residues. Trimming cost V 10 bases and J 7 bases; bases outside gene matches: 9. Germline CDR1 is MDHEN and CDR2 is SYDVKM. The CDR3 DNA is TGTGCCAACCGGGGGGACAGGGGCGGTGGCTACACCTTC. Its protein is CANRGDRGGGYTF.

This clone has just a few counts. The chain couples TRBV4-1 to TRBJ2-2; unclear D gene. The CDR3 consists of 14 residues. CDR1 is MGHRA and CDR2 is YSYEKL in the germline V gene. Trimming shortened V by 1 base and J by 6 bases, and 9 bases separated the two germline ends. The CDR3 loop reads CASSQGRGAGELFF. Here the CDR3 DNA reads TGCGCCAGCAGCCAAGGCCGTGGAGCCGGGGAGCTGTTTTTT.

This chain connects TRBV7-2 to TRBJ2-7, with TRBD1 matching over 9 bases. Losses at the gene ends were 0 bases for V and 3 bases for J; bases not matched to a gene: 6. The CDR3 contains 16 residues. Germline V CDR1 and CDR2: SGHTA, FQGNSA. The chain's CDR3 is CASSLAGTGLVYEQYF. The CDR3 nucleotides are TGTGCCAGCAGCTTAGCGGGGACAGGGTTAGTCTACGAGCAGTACTTC. Complete variable domain (other parts from reference TRBV7-2 and TRBJ2-7): GAGVSQSPSNKVTEKGKDVELRCDPISGHTALYWYRQSLGQGLEFLIYFQGNSAPDKSGLPSDRFSAERTGGSVSTLTIQRTQQEDSAVYLCASSLAGTGLVYEQYFGPGTRLTVT.

There are a few counts of this clone. This chain links TRBV19 with TRBJ1-1, with D perhaps TRBD1 (5 bases). The germline gives CDR1 LNHDA, CDR2 SQIVND (reference sequence). Trimming removed 3 bases at V and 6 bases at J, with 14 bases between. The CDR3 has 14 residues. The CDR3 DNA is TGTGCCAGTAGTATGATGGGGCGCCGGGCTGAAGCTTTCTTT. Translating it yields CASSMMGRRAEAFF.

The chain links TRBV9 to TRBJ2-1; possibly TRBD2 for D (5 bases). Germline V CDR1 and CDR2: SGDLS, YYNGEE. The CDR3 sequence is 16 residues long. The V gene lost 4 bases and the J gene lost 4 bases, with 18 bases spanning the gap. CDR3 coding DNA: TGTGCCAGCAGCCTTTTCGCGGACTCGCTTTACAATGAGCAGTTCTTC. Its protein product is CASSLFADSLYNEQFF.